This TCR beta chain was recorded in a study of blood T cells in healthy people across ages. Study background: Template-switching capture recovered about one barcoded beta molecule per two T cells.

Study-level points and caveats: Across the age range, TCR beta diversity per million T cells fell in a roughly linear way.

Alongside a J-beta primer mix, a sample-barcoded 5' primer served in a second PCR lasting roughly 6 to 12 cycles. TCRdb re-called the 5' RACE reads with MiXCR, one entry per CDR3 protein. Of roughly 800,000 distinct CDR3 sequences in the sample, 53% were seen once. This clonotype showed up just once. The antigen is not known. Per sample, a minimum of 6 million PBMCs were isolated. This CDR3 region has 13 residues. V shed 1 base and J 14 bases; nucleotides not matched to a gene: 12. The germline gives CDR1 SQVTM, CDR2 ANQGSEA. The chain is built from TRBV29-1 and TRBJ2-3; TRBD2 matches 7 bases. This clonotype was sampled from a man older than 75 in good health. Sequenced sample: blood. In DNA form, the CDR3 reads TGCAGCGTTGAAGGCGGGAGTGGCAGAGACGCGTATTTT. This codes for CSVEGGSGRDAYF.